This entry is about one TCR beta chain. The sample belongs to a study of blood T cell repertoires in COVID-19. Study overall: Both acute and convalescent COVID-19 samples were obtained from the United States, Italy and Spain. PBMCs, B-cell-depleted T cells, or T cells were the source of the cDNA or gDNA that made up the material.

Losses at the gene ends were 4 bases for V and 4 bases for J; bases not matched to a gene: 8. CDR1 and CDR2 (germline): SGHRS, YFSETQ. The CDR3 is 16 residues long. In the source study's methods: It was from reference gene primer amplification that nucleated cell counts were estimated. Libraries were prepared by immunoSEQ multiplex PCR; TCRdb keeps only in-frame clonotypes and omits some of them. That table is the source of V, J and clone size, and D and trimming were worked out from the DNA. The table lists 310,000 or so clones, approximately 83% of them singletons. Sequenced material: peripheral blood. This clonotype originated in a woman aged 30 to 39 who had recovered from COVID-19. The genes are TRBV5-1 and TRBJ1-3, with 10 bases fitting TRBD1. The CDR3 sequence is CASSVAGTGVGNTIYF. CDR3 sequence (DNA): TGCGCCAGCAGCGTGGCCGGGACAGGGGTAGGAAACACCATATATTTT.